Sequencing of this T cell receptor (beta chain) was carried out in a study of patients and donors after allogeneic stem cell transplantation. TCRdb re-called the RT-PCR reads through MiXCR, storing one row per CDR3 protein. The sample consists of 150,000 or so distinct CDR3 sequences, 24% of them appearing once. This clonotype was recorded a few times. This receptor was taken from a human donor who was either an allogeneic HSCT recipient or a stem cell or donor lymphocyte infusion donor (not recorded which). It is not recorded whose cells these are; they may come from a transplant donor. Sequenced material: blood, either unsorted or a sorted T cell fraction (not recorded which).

The CDR3 DNA is TGTGCCAGCAGCAACCCCTCCTGGGTCAGAGAGACCCAGTACTTC. Protein: CASSNPSWVRETQYF. The gene calls are TRBV9 and TRBJ2-5; the D is unclear. The length of the CDR3 is 15 residues. The V gene's germline CDR1 is SGDLS and CDR2 YYNGEE. V was shortened by 4 bases and J by 4 bases, with 17 bases between the two germline ends.